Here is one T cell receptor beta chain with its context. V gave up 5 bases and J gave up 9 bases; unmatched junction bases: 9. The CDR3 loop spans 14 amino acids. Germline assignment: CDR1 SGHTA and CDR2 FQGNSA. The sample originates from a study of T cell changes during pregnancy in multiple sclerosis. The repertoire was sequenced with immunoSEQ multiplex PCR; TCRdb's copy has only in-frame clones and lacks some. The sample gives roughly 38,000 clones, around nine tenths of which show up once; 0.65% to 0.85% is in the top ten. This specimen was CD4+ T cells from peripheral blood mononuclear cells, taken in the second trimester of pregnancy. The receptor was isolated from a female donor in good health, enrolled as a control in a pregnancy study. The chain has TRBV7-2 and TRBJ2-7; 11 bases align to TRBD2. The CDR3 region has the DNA TGTGCCAGCAGCGCCGGGACTAGCGGTGCGGGGCAGTACTTC. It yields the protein CASSAGTSGAGQYF.